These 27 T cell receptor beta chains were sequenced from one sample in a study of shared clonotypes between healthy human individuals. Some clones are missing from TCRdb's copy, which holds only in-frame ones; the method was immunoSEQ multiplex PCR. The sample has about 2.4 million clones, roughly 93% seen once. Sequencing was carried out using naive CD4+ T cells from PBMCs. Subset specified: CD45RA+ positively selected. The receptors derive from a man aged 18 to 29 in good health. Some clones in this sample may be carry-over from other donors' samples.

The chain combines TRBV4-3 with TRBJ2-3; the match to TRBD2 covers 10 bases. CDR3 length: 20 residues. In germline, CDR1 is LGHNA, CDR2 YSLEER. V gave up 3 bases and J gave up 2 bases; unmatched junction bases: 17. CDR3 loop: CASSQRELAGWDRLTDTQYF. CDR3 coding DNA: TGCGCCAGCAGCCAGCGTGAACTAGCGGGATGGGATAGACTCACAGATACGCAGTATTTT.

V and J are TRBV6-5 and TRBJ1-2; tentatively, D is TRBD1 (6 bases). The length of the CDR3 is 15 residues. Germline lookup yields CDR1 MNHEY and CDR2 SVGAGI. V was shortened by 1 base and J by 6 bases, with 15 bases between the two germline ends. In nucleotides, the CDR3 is TGTGCCAGCAGTTACTTATCGGGGAGGGGGAATGGCTACACCTTC. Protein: CASSYLSGRGNGYTF.

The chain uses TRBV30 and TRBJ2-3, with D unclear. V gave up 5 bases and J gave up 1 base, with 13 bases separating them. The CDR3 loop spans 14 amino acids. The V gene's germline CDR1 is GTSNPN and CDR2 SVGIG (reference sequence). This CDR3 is CAWGPGQGTDTQYF. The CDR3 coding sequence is TGTGCCTGGGGCCCAGGCCAGGGCACAGATACGCAGTATTTT.

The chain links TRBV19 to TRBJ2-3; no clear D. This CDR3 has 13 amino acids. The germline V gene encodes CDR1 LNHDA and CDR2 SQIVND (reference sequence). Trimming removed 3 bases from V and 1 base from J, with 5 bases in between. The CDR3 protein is CASSMPGTDTQYF. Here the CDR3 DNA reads TGTGCCAGTAGTATGCCTGGCACAGATACGCAGTATTTT.

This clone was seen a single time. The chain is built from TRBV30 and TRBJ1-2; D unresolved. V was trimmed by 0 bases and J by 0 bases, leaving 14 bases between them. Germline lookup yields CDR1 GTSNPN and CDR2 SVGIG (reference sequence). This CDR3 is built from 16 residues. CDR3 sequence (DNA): TGTGCCTGGAGTGTACGGGCCAGTGGGACTAACTATGGCTACACCTTC. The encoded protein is CAWSVRASGTNYGYTF.

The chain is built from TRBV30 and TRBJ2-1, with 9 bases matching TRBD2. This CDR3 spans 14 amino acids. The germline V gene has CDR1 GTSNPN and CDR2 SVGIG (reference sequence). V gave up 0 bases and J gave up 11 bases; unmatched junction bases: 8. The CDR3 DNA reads TGTGCCTGGAGTGTAAAGGCGGGAGGGCCTCAGCAGTTCTTC. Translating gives CAWSVKAGGPQQFF.

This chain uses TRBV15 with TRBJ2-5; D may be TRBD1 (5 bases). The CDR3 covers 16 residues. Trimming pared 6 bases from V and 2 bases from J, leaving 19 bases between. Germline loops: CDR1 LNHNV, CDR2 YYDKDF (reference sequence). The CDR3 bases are TGTGCCACCAGTACTTCGACAGCGATATCGCAAGAGACCCAGTACTTC. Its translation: CATSTSTAISQETQYF.

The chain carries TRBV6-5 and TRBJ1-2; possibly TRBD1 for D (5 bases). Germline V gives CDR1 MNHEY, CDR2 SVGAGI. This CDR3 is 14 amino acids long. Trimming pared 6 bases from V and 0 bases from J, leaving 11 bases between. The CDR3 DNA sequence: TGTGCCAGCAGCGGGACCGTAGCTAACTATGGCTACACCTTC. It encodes CASSGTVANYGYTF.

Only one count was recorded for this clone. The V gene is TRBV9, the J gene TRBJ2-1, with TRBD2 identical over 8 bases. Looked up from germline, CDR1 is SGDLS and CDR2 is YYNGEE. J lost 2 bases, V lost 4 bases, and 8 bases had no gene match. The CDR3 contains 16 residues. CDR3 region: CASSPRGGGTYNEQFF. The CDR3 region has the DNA TGTGCCAGCAGCCCCCGGGGCGGGGGGACCTACAATGAGCAGTTCTTC.

DNA of the CDR3: TGCGCCAGCAGCTCGGGACTAGCGGGAGTTGTGTACAATGAGCAGTTCTTC. Residues: CASSSGLAGVVYNEQFF. This chain links TRBV5-1 with TRBJ2-1; 14 bases are a match to TRBD2. Germline-derived CDR1 and CDR2 are SGHRS and YFSETQ. Trimming took 3 bases from V and 4 from J; bases not matched to a gene: 6. CDR3 length equals 17 residues.

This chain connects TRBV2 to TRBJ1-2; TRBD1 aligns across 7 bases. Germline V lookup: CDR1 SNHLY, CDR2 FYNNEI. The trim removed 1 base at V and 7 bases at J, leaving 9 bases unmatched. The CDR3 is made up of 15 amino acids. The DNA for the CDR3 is TGTGCCAGCAGTGAAGGAGACAGGGAAGGTGGTGGCTACACCTTC. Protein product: CASSEGDREGGGYTF. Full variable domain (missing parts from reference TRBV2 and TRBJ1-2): EPEVTQTPSHQVTQMGQEVILRCVPISNHLYFYWYRQILGQKVEFLVSFYNNEISEKSEIFDDQFSVERPDGSNFTLKIRSTKLEDSAMYFCASSEGDREGGGYTFGSGTRLTVV.

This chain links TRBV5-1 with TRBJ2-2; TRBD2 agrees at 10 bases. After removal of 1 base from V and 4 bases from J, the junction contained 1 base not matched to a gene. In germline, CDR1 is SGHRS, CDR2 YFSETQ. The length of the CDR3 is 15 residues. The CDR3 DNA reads TGCGCCAGCAGCTTGAGCGGGAGGGCCACCGGGGAGCTGTTTTTT. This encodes CASSLSGRATGELFF.

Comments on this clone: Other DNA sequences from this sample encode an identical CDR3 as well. The CDR3 spells CASSSTSGSTDTQYF. CDR3 coding DNA: TGTGCCAGCAGCTCGACTAGCGGTAGCACAGATACGCAGTATTTT. V and J are TRBV2 and TRBJ2-3; 9 bases are a match to TRBD2. Germline V gene sequence: CDR1 SNHLY, CDR2 FYNNEI. Trimming removed 6 bases from V and 0 bases from J; junction bases left unmatched: 4. This CDR3 has 15 amino acids. The entire variable domain, with the rest obtained from reference TRBV2 and TRBJ2-3, is as follows: EPEVTQTPSHQVTQMGQEVILRCVPISNHLYFYWYRQILGQKVEFLVSFYNNEISEKSEIFDDQFSVERPDGSNFTLKIRSTKLEDSAMYFCASSSTSGSTDTQYFGPGTRLTVL.

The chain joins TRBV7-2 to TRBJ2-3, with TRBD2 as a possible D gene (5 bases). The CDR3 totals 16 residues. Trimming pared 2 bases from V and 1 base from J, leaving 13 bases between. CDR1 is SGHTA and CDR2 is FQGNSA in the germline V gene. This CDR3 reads CASSLFGIRGTDTQYF. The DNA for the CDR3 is TGTGCCAGCAGCTTATTCGGGATACGGGGCACAGATACGCAGTATTTT.

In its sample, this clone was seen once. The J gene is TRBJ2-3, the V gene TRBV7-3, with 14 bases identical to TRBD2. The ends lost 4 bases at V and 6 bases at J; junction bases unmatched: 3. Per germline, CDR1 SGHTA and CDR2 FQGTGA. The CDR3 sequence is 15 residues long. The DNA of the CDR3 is TGTGCCAGCAGCTGGGGGACTAGCGGGAGTGATACGCAGTATTTT. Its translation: CASSWGTSGSDTQYF.

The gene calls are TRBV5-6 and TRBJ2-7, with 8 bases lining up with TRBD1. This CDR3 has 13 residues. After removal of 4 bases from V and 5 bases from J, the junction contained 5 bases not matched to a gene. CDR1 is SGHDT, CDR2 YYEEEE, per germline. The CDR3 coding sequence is TGTGCCAGCAGCGGGGGACAGGACCACGAGCAGTACTTC. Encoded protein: CASSGGQDHEQYF. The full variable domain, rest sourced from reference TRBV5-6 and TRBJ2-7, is DAGVTQSPTHLIKTRGQQVTLRCSPKSGHDTVSWYQQALGQGPQFIFQYYEEEERQRGNFPDRFSGHQFPNYSSELNVNALLLGDSALYLCASSGGQDHEQYFGPGTRLTVT.

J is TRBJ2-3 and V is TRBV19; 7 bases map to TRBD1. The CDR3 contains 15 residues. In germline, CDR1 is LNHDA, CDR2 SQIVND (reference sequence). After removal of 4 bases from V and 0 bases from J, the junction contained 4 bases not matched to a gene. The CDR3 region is CASSRGQTSTDTQYF. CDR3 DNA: TGTGCCAGTAGTAGGGGACAGACTAGCACAGATACGCAGTATTTT.

CDR3 sequence (DNA): TGTGCCAGCGCCCGGGATCCAAACTATGGCTACACCTTC. Its translation: CASARDPNYGYTF. The chain has TRBV9 and TRBJ1-2, with D hard to call. Deletions cut 7 bases from V and 2 bases from J, with 12 bases between. Germline CDR1 SGDLS, CDR2 YYNGEE. This CDR3 has 13 amino acids.

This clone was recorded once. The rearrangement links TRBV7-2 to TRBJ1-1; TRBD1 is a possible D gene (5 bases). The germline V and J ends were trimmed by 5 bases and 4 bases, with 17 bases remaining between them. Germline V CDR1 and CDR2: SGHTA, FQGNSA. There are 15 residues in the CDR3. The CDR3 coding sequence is TGTGCCAGCAGCATTAGGTGGATAGGGACCACTGAAGCTTTCTTT. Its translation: CASSIRWIGTTEAFF.

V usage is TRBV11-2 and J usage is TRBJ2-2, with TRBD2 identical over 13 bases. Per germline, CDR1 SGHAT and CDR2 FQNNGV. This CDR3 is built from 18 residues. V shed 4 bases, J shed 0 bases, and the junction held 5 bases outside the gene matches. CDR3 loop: CASSSRLAGGANTGELFF. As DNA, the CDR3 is TGTGCCAGCAGCTCCAGACTAGCGGGAGGCGCGAACACCGGGGAGCTGTTTTTT.

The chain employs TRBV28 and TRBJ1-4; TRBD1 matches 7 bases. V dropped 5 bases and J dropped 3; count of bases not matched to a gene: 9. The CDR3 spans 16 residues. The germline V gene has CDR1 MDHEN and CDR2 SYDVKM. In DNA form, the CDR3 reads TGTGCCAGCAGTAATCCTACAGGGGCGGCTAATGAAAAACTGTTTTTT. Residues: CASSNPTGAANEKLFF.

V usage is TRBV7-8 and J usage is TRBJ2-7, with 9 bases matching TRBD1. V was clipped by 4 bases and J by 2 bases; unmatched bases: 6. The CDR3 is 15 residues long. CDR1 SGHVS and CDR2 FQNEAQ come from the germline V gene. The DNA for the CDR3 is TGTGCCAGCAGCTCACCTCGGACAGGGGCCTACGAGCAGTACTTC. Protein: CASSSPRTGAYEQYF.

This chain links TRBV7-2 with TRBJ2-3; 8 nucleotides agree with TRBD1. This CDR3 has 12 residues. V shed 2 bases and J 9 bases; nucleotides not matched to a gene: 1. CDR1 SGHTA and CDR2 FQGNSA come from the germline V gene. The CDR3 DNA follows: TGTGCCAGCAGCTTAAGGGACAGGACGCAGTATTTT. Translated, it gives CASSLRDRTQYF.

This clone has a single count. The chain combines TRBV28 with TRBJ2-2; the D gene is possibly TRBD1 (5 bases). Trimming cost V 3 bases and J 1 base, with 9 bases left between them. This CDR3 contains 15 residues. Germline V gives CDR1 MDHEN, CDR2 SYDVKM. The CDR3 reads CASSFETGNTGELFF. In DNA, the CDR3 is TGTGCCAGCAGTTTTGAAACAGGGAACACCGGGGAGCTGTTTTTT. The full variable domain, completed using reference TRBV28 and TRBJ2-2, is DVKVTQSSRYLVKRTGEKVFLECVQDMDHENMFWYRQDPGLGLRLIYFSYDVKMKEKGDIPEGYSVSREKKERFSLILESASTNQTSMYLCASSFETGNTGELFFGEGSRLTVL.

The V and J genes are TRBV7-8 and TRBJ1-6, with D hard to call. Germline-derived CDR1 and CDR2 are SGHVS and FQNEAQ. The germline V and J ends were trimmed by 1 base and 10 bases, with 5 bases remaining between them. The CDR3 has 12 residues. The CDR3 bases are TGTGCCAGCAGCTTAGTGTCCTCACCCCTCCACTTT. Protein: CASSLVSSPLHF. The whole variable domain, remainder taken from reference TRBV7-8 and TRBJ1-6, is GAGVSQSPRYKVAKRGQDVALRCDPISGHVSLFWYQQALGQGPEFLTYFQNEAQLDKSGLPSDRFFAERPEGSVSTLKIQRTQQEDSAVYLCASSLVSSPLHFGNGTRLTVT.

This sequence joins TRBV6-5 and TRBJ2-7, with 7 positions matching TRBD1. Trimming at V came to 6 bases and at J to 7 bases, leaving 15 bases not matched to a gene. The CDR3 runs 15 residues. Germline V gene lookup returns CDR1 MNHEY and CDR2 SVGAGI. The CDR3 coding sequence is TGTGCCAGCAGACCGACCCCAGGGGGAGTTTCTGAGCAGTACTTC. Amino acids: CASRPTPGGVSEQYF.

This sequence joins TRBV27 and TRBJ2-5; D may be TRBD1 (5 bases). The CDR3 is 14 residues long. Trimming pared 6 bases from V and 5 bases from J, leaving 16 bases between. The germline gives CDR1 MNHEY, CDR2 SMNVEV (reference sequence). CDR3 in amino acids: CASSPLGDWETQYF. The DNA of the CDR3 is TGTGCCAGCAGCCCCTTAGGGGATTGGGAGACCCAGTACTTC.